The 19 T cell receptor beta chains presented below share a single source sample, sequenced in a study of T cell responses to AZD1222 COVID-19 vaccine (dated by TCRdb to the early 2020s). To prepare the library, the immunoSEQ multiplex PCR assay was applied. In TCRdb, the immuneACCESS table is reduced to in-frame sequences with V and J assigned. These tables do not hold every clone; where another copy was compared, an unresolved V gene accounts for under half, and the others remain unexplained. This sample is represented by about 120,000 clones; roughly nine tenths of them were singletons. Around 3% of the sample is held by the ten biggest clonotypes. The time point label for this specimen denotes: about 28 days (+/-7) after the second vaccine dose. The material was peripheral blood, obtained 28 days after the second AZD1222 dose. All receptors derive from an adult who received the AZD1222 COVID-19 vaccine.

The CDR3 bases are TGTGCCAGCAGTAATGGGGGGGGCAATCAGCCCCAGCATTTT. Translated: CASSNGGGNQPQHF. The chain couples TRBV28 to TRBJ1-5, with D perhaps TRBD1 (5 bases). The CDR3 sequence is 14 residues long. Germline assignment: CDR1 MDHEN and CDR2 SYDVKM. Trimming took off 5 bases at V and 2 bases at J, with 10 bases between the two ends.

The rearrangement links TRBV11-2 to TRBJ2-1; D may be TRBD2 (5 bases). CDR1 and CDR2 from the germline V gene are SGHAT and FQNNGV. V lost 2 bases and J 6 bases, leaving 14 bases between the germline ends. This CDR3 spans 15 amino acids. The CDR3 bases are TGTGCCAGCAGCTTATTATCGGGGTCGCTCAATGAGCAGTTCTTC. It specifies CASSLLSGSLNEQFF.

The chain uses TRBV29-1 and TRBJ1-5; 8 bases are shared with TRBD1. Germline V gives CDR1 SQVTM, CDR2 ANQGSEA. V lost 7 bases and J lost 2; bases outside the gene matches: 4. The CDR3 is 13 amino acids. CDR3 nucleotide sequence: TGCAGCGCCATGACAGGGGGCAATCAGCCCCAGCATTTT. The encoded protein is CSAMTGGNQPQHF.

A single count supports this clone. The chain carries TRBV6-5 and TRBJ2-5; D gene ambiguous. Germline assignment: CDR1 MNHEY and CDR2 SVGAGI. V was shortened by 7 bases and J by 5 bases, with 17 bases between the two germline ends. The CDR3 runs 14 residues. The CDR3 region has the DNA TGTGCCAGCATCTCCTACTTGGGCCGCGAGACCCAGTACTTC. Protein: CASISYLGRETQYF.

This clone was recorded a few times. The chain is built from TRBV28 and TRBJ1-4; TRBD1 is a possible D gene (6 bases). The germline V and J ends were trimmed by 3 bases and 3 bases, with 11 bases remaining between them. The CDR3 is 15 residues long. Germline V gives CDR1 MDHEN, CDR2 SYDVKM. The CDR3 region has the DNA TGTGCCAGCAGTTTCCTCAGGGGATCTAATGAAAAACTGTTTTTT. It encodes CASSFLRGSNEKLFF.

The chain links TRBV11-2 to TRBJ2-5; 12 bases match TRBD2. The CDR3 consists of 19 residues. CDR1 and CDR2 (germline): SGHAT, FQNNGV. V shed 1 base and J 0 bases; nucleotides not matched to a gene: 9. The CDR3 reads CASSLGTSGGPGYQETQYF. In DNA, the CDR3 is TGTGCCAGCAGCTTAGGAACTAGCGGGGGGCCGGGGTACCAAGAGACCCAGTACTTC.

V is TRBV7-2 and J is TRBJ1-1; D is unresolved. The CDR3 has 15 residues. Germline V gene sequence: CDR1 SGHTA, CDR2 FQGNSA. With 1 base removed from V and 0 bases from J, the gap between germline ends came to 9 bases. This chain's CDR3 is CASSLDSGLNTEAFF. The CDR3 DNA reads as TGTGCCAGCAGCTTAGACAGTGGGTTGAACACTGAAGCTTTCTTT. Full variable domain (remainder filled in from reference TRBV7-2 and TRBJ1-1): GAGVSQSPSNKVTEKGKDVELRCDPISGHTALYWYRQSLGQGLEFLIYFQGNSAPDKSGLPSDRFSAERTGGSVSTLTIQRTQQEDSAVYLCASSLDSGLNTEAFFGQGTRLTVV.

This clone was observed once. The chain is built from TRBV5-3 and TRBJ1-3, with D possibly matching TRBD1 (5 bases). TRBV5-3 is annotated as an ORF whose role is uncertain. V was shortened by 0 bases and J by 0 bases, with 7 bases between the two germline ends. This CDR3 comprises 15 residues. This CDR3 reads CARSLVGGSGNTIYF. The CDR3 region has the DNA TGTGCCAGAAGCTTGGTGGGGGGCTCTGGAAACACCATATATTTT.

This clone was picked up a small number of times. This sequence joins TRBV30 and TRBJ1-5; the D gene is possibly TRBD1 (5 bases). The CDR3 has 13 amino acids. CDR1 and CDR2 from the germline V gene are GTSNPN and SVGIG (reference sequence). V lost 6 bases and J 7 bases, leaving 16 bases between the germline ends. CDR3 bases: TGTGCCTGCAACGAAGGGGTAGAACAGCCCCAGCATTTT. Its translation is CACNEGVEQPQHF. The full variable domain, its missing parts supplied by reference TRBV30 and TRBJ1-5, is SQTIHQWPATLVQPVGSPLSLECTVEGTSNPNLYWYRQAAGRGLQLLFYSVGIGQISSEVPQNLSASRPQDRQFILSSKKLLLSDSGFYLCACNEGVEQPQHFGDGTRLSIL.

The genes are TRBV29-1 and TRBJ2-7; 7 bases agree with TRBD1. Looked up from germline, CDR1 is SQVTM and CDR2 is ANQGSEA. The CDR3 totals 14 residues. Trimming at V came to 5 bases and at J to 4 bases, leaving 11 bases not matched to a gene. The CDR3 nucleotides are TGCAGCGTTCTAGACCCGGGACAGACGTACGAGCAGTACTTC. It is translated as CSVLDPGQTYEQYF.

The chain uses TRBV3-1 (or the pseudogene TRBV3-2) and TRBJ2-5; no definite D call. The CDR3 covers 12 residues. Trimming took off 1 base at V and 10 bases at J, with 10 bases between the two ends. Germline V gene lookup returns CDR1 LGHDT and CDR2 YNNKEL (reference sequence). The chain's CDR3 is CASSQGARGQYF. The DNA for the CDR3 is TGTGCCAGCAGCCAAGGCGCCCGAGGCCAGTACTTC.

The rearrangement links TRBV6-5 to TRBJ1-4; no clear D. Germline loops: CDR1 MNHEY, CDR2 SVGAGI. V gave up 6 bases and J gave up 5 bases, with 16 bases separating them. The CDR3 covers 15 residues. CDR3 residues: CASSPRGFENEKLFF. In DNA, the CDR3 is TGTGCCAGCAGCCCACGGGGTTTTGAAAATGAAAAACTGTTTTTT.

This chain joins TRBV5-1 and TRBJ1-3; a weak D match, TRBD1 (5 bases). CDR1 is SGHRS and CDR2 is YFSETQ in the germline V gene. The CDR3 sequence is 13 residues long. V lost 0 bases and J lost 8, with 9 bases in between. CDR3 sequence: CASSLAGVDTIYF. The CDR3 region has the DNA TGCGCCAGCAGCTTGGCGGGGGTGGACACCATATATTTT.

The gene calls are TRBV6-1 and TRBJ1-1; D perhaps matches TRBD1 (5 bases). Trimming removed 3 bases at V and 0 bases at J, with 8 bases between. The CDR3 spans 14 residues. Germline CDR1 is MNHNS and CDR2 is SASEGT. CDR3 loop: CASSDWGVNTEAFF. The DNA of the CDR3 is TGTGCCAGCAGTGATTGGGGGGTGAACACTGAAGCTTTCTTT.

This clone was seen a few times. V and J are TRBV2 and TRBJ2-7; D possibly matches TRBD1 or TRBD2 (5 bases each). This CDR3 has 13 amino acids. V lost 7 bases, J lost 4 bases, and 14 bases lay in between. Looked up from germline, CDR1 is SNHLY and CDR2 is FYNNEI. The CDR3 DNA reads as TGTGCCAGCACCCCGGGACGAACGTACGAGCAGTACTTC. It codes for CASTPGRTYEQYF.

The chain carries TRBV7-2 and TRBJ1-3; no reliable D call. This CDR3 has 15 residues. Trimming pared 1 base from V and 0 bases from J, leaving 7 bases between. Germline CDR1 SGHTA, CDR2 FQGNSA. The CDR3 reads CASSLGTVSGNTIYF. The CDR3 DNA sequence: TGTGCCAGCAGCTTAGGAACGGTCTCTGGAAACACCATATATTTT.

The gene calls are TRBV11-3 and TRBJ1-4; TRBD1 is a possible D gene (5 bases). This CDR3 spans 14 amino acids. Germline assignment: CDR1 SGHNT and CDR2 YENEEA. V gave up 6 bases and J gave up 4 bases, with 12 bases separating them. CDR3 in DNA: TGTGCCAGCAGTCGACAGAGTTATAATGAAAAACTGTTTTTT. Translated, it gives CASSRQSYNEKLFF.

The rearrangement links TRBV5-8 to TRBJ1-3, with 8 bases that match TRBD1. Germline CDR1 reads SGHTS; CDR2 reads YDEGEE. The CDR3 spans 16 residues. V shed 4 bases, J shed 0 bases, and the junction held 6 bases outside the gene matches. The CDR3 sequence is CASSTDRVTSGNTIYF. The CDR3 coding sequence is TGTGCCAGCAGCACGGACAGGGTAACCTCTGGAAACACCATATATTTT. Complete variable domain (other parts from reference TRBV5-8 and TRBJ1-3): EAGVTQSPTHLIKTRGQQATLRCSPISGHTSVYWYQQALGLGLQFLLWYDEGEERNRGNFPPRFSGRQFPNYSSELNVNALELEDSALYLCASSTDRVTSGNTIYFGEGSWLTVV.

Concerning this clone: Other DNA sequences from this sample encode an identical CDR3 as well. The J gene is TRBJ1-2, the V gene TRBV6-1; 7 nucleotides align to TRBD1. Trimming at V came to 1 base and at J to 4 bases, leaving 3 bases not matched to a gene. The CDR3 loop spans 14 amino acids. CDR1 MNHNS and CDR2 SASEGT come from the germline V gene. The CDR3 DNA follows: TGTGCCAGCAGTGAAGGGACAGGCCTCTATGGCTACACCTTC. It codes for CASSEGTGLYGYTF.